The clone carrying this T cell receptor beta chain appeared once. This sample stems from a study of technical replicates of blood from four donors. TCRdb keeps only in-frame clones here, not all; method: immunoSEQ multiplex PCR. The profile covers more than 60,000 clones, with 85% to 95% appearing a single time and about 0.41% taken by the ten largest. This TCR derives from a human donor in good health. Material: T cells isolated from PBMCs.

The CDR3 bases are TGTGCCAGTAGTCCTACCCGGGGTAGTGACTATGGCTACACCTTC. Translated: CASSPTRGSDYGYTF. The V and J genes are TRBV19 and TRBJ1-2; D uncertain. Germline V gives CDR1 LNHDA, CDR2 SQIVND (reference sequence). This CDR3 region has 15 residues. V gave up 5 bases and J gave up 3 bases, with 16 bases separating them.